Included here is one T cell receptor beta chain sequence, with context. Repertoires were generated with immunoSEQ multiplex PCR, while TCRdb's copy carries only in-frame clones and drops some. Of 60,000 to 70,000 clones detected, around 85% appear once; the ten largest clones hold 16%. The data originate from a study of blood T cell repertoires in COVID-19. The J segment lost 5 bases and the V segment lost 7 bases, leaving 7 bases of the junction unmatched. CDR3 size: 14 residues. The V gene's germline CDR1 is SGHTA and CDR2 FQGNSA. This chain connects TRBV7-2 to TRBJ2-7; 11 bases map to TRBD2. Sequenced input: peripheral blood. The TCR originated in a man aged 40-50 years with COVID-19, enrolled during active disease. CDR3 DNA: TGTGCCAGCAACCCTAGCGGGGGGTGGGACGAGCAGTACTTC. This sequence encodes CASNPSGGWDEQYF.